This T cell receptor (beta chain) came from a study of cytomegalovirus exposure and HLA in healthy donors. General study points: Among TCR beta chains, those listed as cytomegalovirus-associated numbered roughly 150.

As to this clone: Its antigen remains unknown.

Trimming took off 4 bases at V and 1 base at J, with 11 bases between the two ends. Germline CDR1 is SGHAT and CDR2 is FQNNGV. This CDR3 contains 14 residues. The PCR contained 60 Vbeta and 13 Jbeta primers. This table comes from immunoSEQ multiplex PCR, and its TCRdb copy is limited to in-frame clones, with some not included. The sample lists roughly 150,000 clones; approximately 84% were seen once. Input material: PBMCs. The TCR originated in a woman between 18 and 29 years old in good health and CMV-seronegative. The gene calls are TRBV11-2 and TRBJ2-7, with D possibly TRBD1 on 6 matching bases. CDR3 coding DNA: TGTGCCAGCAGCTCCGGGACAAAATCCTACGAGCAGTACTTC. It translates to CASSSGTKSYEQYF.